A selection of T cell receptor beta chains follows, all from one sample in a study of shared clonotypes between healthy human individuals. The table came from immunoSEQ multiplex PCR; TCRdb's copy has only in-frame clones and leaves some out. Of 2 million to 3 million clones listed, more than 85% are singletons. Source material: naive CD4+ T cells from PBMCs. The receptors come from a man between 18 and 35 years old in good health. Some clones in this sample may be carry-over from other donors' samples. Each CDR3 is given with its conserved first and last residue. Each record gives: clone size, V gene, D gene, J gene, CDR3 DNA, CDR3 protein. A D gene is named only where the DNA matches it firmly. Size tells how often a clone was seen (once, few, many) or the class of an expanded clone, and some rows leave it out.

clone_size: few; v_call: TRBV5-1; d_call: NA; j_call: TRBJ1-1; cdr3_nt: TGCGCCAGCAGCTTGGGCACAGCCTATATGAACACTGAAGCTTTCTTT; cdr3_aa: CASSLGTAYMNTEAFF
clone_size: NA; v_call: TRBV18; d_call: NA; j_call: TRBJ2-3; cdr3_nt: TGTGCCAGCTCCCTCCCAGGCGCAGATACGCAGTATTTT; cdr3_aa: CASSLPGADTQYF
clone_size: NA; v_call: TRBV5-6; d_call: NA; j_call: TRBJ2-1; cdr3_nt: TGTGCCAGCAGCCCGCGGGGGCGCCAGGAGCAGTTCTTC; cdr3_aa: CASSPRGRQEQFF
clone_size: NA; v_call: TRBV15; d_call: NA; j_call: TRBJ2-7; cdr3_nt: TGTGCCACCAGCAGAGAGAATATAGAGCAGTACTTC; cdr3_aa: CATSRENIEQYF
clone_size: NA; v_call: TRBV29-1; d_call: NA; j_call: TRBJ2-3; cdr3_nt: TGCAGCGTTGACTCCCGGGTCACCACAGATACGCAGTATTTT; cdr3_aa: CSVDSRVTTDTQYF
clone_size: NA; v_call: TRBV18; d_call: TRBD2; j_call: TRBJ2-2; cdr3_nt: TGTGCCAGCTCACCACCGAGGGGACTAGCGGGAGTGGAAACCGGGGAGCTGTTTTTT; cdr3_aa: CASSPPRGLAGVETGELFF
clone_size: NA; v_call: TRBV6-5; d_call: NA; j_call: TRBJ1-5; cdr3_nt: TGTGCCAGCAGTTCTGGGGGGGTACATAGCAATCAGCCCCAGCATTTT; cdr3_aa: CASSSGGVHSNQPQHF
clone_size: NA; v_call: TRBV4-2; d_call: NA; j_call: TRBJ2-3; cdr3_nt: TGTGCCAGCAGCCAGGGGAGGACTAGCACAGATACGCAGTATTTT; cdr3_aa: CASSQGRTSTDTQYF
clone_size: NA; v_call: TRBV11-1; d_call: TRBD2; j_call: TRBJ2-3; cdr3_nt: TGTGCCAGCAGCCACGGACTAGCGGGATGGACAGATACGCAGTATTTT; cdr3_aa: CASSHGLAGWTDTQYF
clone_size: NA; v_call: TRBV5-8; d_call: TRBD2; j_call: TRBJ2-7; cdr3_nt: TGTGCCAGCACCCCTATAGGGACTAGCGGGAGGTTCGAGCAGTACTTC; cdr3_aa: CASTPIGTSGRFEQYF
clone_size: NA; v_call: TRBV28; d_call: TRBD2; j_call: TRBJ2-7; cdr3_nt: TGTGCCAGCAGCGATCCGGGACTAGTGACCGAGCAGTACTTC; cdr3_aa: CASSDPGLVTEQYF
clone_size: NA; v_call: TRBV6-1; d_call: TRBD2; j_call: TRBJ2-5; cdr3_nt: TGTGCCAGCGGGTTGAAGCGGGAGCGGCAGACCCAGTACTTC; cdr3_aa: CASGLKRERQTQYF
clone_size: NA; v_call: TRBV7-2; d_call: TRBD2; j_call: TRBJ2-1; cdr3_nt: TGTGCCAGCAGCCCCCTAGCGGGCGCGTACAATGAGCAGTTCTTC; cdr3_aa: CASSPLAGAYNEQFF
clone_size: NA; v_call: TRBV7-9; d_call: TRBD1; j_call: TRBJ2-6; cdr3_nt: TGTGCCAGCAGGGCAGAGGGGACAGGGCGATCTGGGGCCAACGTCCTGACTTTC; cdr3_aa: CASRAEGTGRSGANVLTF
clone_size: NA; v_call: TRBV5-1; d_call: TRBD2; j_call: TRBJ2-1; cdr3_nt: TGCGCCAGCAGCTTGGTGGCGGGAGGGCCGTTCTTAAACAATGAGCAGTTCTTC; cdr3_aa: CASSLVAGGPFLNNEQFF
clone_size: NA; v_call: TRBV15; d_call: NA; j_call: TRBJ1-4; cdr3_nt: TGTGCCACCAGCAGGGAAGCAGTGACAACTAATGAAAAACTGTTTTTT; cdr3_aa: CATSREAVTTNEKLFF
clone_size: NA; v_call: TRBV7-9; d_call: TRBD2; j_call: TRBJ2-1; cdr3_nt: TGTGCCAGCAGCTCAGGACTAGCGGGAGGCCCGCCTGAGCAGTTCTTC; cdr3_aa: CASSSGLAGGPPEQFF
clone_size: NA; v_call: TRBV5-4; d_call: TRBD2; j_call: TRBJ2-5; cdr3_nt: TGTGCCAGCAGCTTGGACGGGGGGTTCCGGGAGACCCAGTACTTC; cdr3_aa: CASSLDGGFRETQYF
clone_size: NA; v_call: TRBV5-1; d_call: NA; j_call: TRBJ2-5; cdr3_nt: TGCGCCAGCAGCTTGGCGCAGGGACGGGAGACCCAGTACTTC; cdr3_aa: CASSLAQGRETQYF
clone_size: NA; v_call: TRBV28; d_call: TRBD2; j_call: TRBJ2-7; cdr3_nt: TGTGCCAGCAGTTACCAGACGGGACTAGCCTACGAGCAGTACTTC; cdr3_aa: CASSYQTGLAYEQYF
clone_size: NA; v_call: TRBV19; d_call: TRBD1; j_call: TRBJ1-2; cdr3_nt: TGTGCCAGTAGTAGGGGGACAGTCCTTAACTATGGCTACACCTTC; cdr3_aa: CASSRGTVLNYGYTF
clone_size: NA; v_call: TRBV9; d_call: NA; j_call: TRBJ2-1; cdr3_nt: TGTGCCAGCAGCGTAGGCTTCCTAGAGAATGAGCAGTTCTTC; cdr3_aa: CASSVGFLENEQFF
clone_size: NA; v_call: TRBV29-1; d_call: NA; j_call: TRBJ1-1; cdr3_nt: TGCAGCGTGCACACCCTGTCGGGGAACACTGAAGCTTTCTTT; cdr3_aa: CSVHTLSGNTEAFF
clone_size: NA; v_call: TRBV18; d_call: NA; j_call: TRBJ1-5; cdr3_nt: TGTGCCAGCTCACCAGGGTGGAGCAATCAGCCCCAGCATTTT; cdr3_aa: CASSPGWSNQPQHF
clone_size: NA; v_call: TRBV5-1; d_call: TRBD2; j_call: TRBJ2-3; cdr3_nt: TGCGCCAGCAGCTCGGCGGGGGATCTCACAGATACGCAGTATTTT; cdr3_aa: CASSSAGDLTDTQYF
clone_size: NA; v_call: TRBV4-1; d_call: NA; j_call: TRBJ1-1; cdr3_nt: TGCGCCAGCAGCCGGAATCAGGGTAGGAACACTGAAGCTTTCTTT; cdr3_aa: CASSRNQGRNTEAFF
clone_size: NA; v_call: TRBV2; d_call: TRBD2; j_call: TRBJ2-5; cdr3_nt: TGTGCCAGCAGTGAAGCGCTTACGCGGGAGAGCCAAGAGACCCAGTACTTC; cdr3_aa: CASSEALTRESQETQYF
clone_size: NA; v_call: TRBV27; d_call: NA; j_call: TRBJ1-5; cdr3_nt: TGTGCCAGCAGTCCCCCGGGGCGGTTTCGCAATCAGCCCCAGCATTTT; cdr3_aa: CASSPPGRFRNQPQHF
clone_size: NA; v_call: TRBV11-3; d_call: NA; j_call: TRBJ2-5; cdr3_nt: TGTGCCAGCAGCTTAGATGGGACGGAGAAAGAGACCCAGTACTTC; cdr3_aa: CASSLDGTEKETQYF
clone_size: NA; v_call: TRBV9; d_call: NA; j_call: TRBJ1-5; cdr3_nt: TGTGCCAGCAGCGTATCCTCCAGTTCCAATCAGCCCCAGCATTTT; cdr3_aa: CASSVSSSSNQPQHF
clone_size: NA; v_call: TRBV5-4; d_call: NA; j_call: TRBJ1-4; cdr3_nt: TGTGCCAGCAGCGGCTCGGAGGTGGGAGAAAAACTGTTTTTT; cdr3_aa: CASSGSEVGEKLFF
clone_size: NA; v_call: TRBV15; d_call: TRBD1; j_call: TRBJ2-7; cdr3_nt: TGTGCCACCAGCAGAGGGGGGACAGGGCTCAGGCACGAGCAGTACTTC; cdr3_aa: CATSRGGTGLRHEQYF
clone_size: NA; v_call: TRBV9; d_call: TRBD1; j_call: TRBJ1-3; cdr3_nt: TGTGCCAGCACGACAGGGAGCTCTGGAAACACCATATATTTT; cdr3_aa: CASTTGSSGNTIYF
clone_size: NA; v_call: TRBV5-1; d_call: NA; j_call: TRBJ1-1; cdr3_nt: TGCGCCAGCGAAGTAGGGGACCGCGACACTGAAGCTTTCTTT; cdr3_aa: CASEVGDRDTEAFF
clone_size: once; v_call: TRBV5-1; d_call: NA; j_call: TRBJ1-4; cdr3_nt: TGCGCCAGCAGCTTCTCTAATGAAAAACTGTTTTTT; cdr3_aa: CASSFSNEKLFF
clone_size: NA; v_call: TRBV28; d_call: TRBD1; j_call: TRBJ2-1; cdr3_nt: TGTGCCAGCAGCACGGGACAGCTCCTTCGAGGGCAGTTCTTC; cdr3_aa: CASSTGQLLRGQFF
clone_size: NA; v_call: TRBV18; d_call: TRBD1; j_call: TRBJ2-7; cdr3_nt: TGTGCCAGCTCACCACCGGGACAGGGTCCCTACGAGCAGTACTTC; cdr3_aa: CASSPPGQGPYEQYF
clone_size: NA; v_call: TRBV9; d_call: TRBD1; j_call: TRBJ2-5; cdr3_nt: TGTGCCAGCAGCGGAGGGACAGGGAGGGAGACCCAGTACTTC; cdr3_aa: CASSGGTGRETQYF
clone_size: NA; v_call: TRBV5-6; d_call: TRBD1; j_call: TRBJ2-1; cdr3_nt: TGTGCCAGCAGCCTCTATGGACAGGGGGCAGGCAATGAGCAGTTCTTC; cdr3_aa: CASSLYGQGAGNEQFF
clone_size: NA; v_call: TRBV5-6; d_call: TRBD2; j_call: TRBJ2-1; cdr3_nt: TGTGCCAGCAGCTTACCGGGACTAGCGACCGATGAGCAGTTCTTC; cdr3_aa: CASSLPGLATDEQFF
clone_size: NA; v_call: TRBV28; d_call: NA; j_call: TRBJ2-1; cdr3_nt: TGTGCCAGCAGTTCTCCGGACTCTAGCTCCTACAATGAGCAGTTCTTC; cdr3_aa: CASSSPDSSSYNEQFF
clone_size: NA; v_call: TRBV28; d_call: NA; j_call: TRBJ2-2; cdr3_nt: TGTGCCAGCCATGTGGCCCGGGAATGGAGCGGGGAGCTGTTTTTT; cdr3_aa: CASHVAREWSGELFF
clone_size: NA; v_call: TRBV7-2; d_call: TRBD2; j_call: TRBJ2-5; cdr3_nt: TGTGCCAGCAGCCCCTCCCCGGGGGGGGCGCGCGAGACCCAGTACTTC; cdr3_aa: CASSPSPGGARETQYF
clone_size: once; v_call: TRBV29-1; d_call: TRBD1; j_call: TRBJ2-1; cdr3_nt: TGCAGCGTTGTTCGGGACAGGACTTACAATGAGCAGTTCTTC; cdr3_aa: CSVVRDRTYNEQFF
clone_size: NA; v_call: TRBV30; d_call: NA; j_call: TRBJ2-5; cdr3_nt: TGTGCCTGGAGTGAGGGACACGAGACCCAGTACTTC; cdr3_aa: CAWSEGHETQYF
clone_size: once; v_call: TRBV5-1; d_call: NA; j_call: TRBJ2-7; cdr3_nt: TGCGCCAGCAGCAAAGACAGGAGCTCCTACGAGCAGTACTTC; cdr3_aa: CASSKDRSSYEQYF